A single sample gave rise to the 5 T cell receptor beta chains below, sequenced in a study of blood T cell repertoires in COVID-19. The protocol was immunoSEQ multiplex PCR, while the TCRdb copy is restricted to in-frame clones and leaves out a portion. The sample lists roughly 320,000 clones; more than 80% were seen once. The sequenced sample was peripheral blood. The receptor set was obtained from a woman aged 45-60 years with COVID-19, enrolled during active disease.

The chain carries TRBV20-1 and TRBJ2-5; D is ambiguous. Germline values: CDR1 DFQATT, CDR2 SNEGSKA (reference sequence). CDR3 length equals 11 residues. The V gene lost 5 bases and the J gene lost 4 bases, with 8 bases spanning the gap. The CDR3 region is CSAWAGETQYF. In DNA, the CDR3 is TGCAGTGCTTGGGCAGGAGAGACCCAGTACTTC.

This clone was counted a single time. For the CDR3, the DNA is TGTGCCAGCAGCTTAGGGCGGTATCGGGATCAGCCCCAGCATTTT. This translates into CASSLGRYRDQPQHF. V is TRBV7-2 and J is TRBJ1-5; no clear D gene. CDR3 size: 15 residues. Germline V gene data show CDR1 as SGHTA and CDR2 as FQGNSA. V lost 1 base and J 5 bases, leaving 12 bases between the germline ends.

The genes are TRBV4-1 and TRBJ1-1, with D maybe TRBD1 (6 bases). Germline loops: CDR1 MGHRA, CDR2 YSYEKL. V gave up 0 bases and J gave up 1 base, with 12 bases separating them. This CDR3 region has 16 residues. In nucleotides, the CDR3 is TGCGCCAGCAGCCAAGATAGGTCCAGGGGGAACACTGAAGCTTTCTTT. Its translation: CASSQDRSRGNTEAFF.

The chain combines TRBV24-1 with TRBJ2-3; maybe TRBD2 (5 bases). The CDR3 is 13 amino acids. Per germline, CDR1 KGHDR and CDR2 SFDVKD. The V and J ends lost 10 bases and 2 bases respectively, with 12 bases between them. In DNA, the CDR3 is TGTGCCACGGAAGCGGAGAACACAGATACGCAGTATTTT. Translating it yields CATEAENTDTQYF.

V is TRBV6-6 and J is TRBJ2-3; D perhaps matches TRBD2 (7 bases). Trimming cost V 0 bases and J 4 bases, with 11 bases left between them. Germline V lookup: CDR1 MNHNY, CDR2 SVGAGI (reference sequence). CDR3 length equals 15 residues. In DNA form, the CDR3 reads TGTGCCAGCAGTTACTCAGGGGGGAGGGCAGATACGCAGTATTTT. This translates into CASSYSGGRADTQYF.